The subject of this entry is one T cell receptor beta chain. The data were taken from a study of blood T cell repertoires in COVID-19. The V end lost 0 bases, the J end lost 0 bases, and 6 bases lay between the germline ends. CDR1 is SGHRS and CDR2 is YFSETQ in the germline V gene. This CDR3 comprises 14 residues. TCRdb keeps only in-frame clones here, not all; method: immunoSEQ multiplex PCR. The sample consists of some 96,000 clones, 90% to 95% of them appearing once. The sequenced sample was peripheral blood. The chain couples TRBV5-1 to TRBJ1-1; D possibly corresponds to TRBD1 (5 bases). The sequence was collected from a man aged 45-65 years with active COVID-19. CDR3 nucleotide sequence: TGCGCCAGCAGCTTGGACAGGTTGAACACTGAAGCTTTCTTT. This gives the protein CASSLDRLNTEAFF.